The 7 T cell receptor beta chains below were found in one sample sequenced in a study of identical twins. TCRdb re-called the 5' RACE reads through MiXCR, storing one row per CDR3 protein. This table holds some 1,700,000 distinct CDR3 sequences, less than 35% found once. Sequencing was performed on cord blood. These receptors all come from a newborn girl in good health.

The chain couples TRBV6-5 to TRBJ2-2; 9 bases agree with TRBD2. Germline-derived CDR1 and CDR2 are MNHEY and SVGAGI. After removal of 7 bases from V and 4 bases from J, the junction contained 4 bases not matched to a gene. The CDR3 is made up of 14 amino acids. CDR3 in amino acids: CASIKREATGELFF. The CDR3 nucleotides read TGTGCCAGCATTAAGCGGGAGGCCACCGGGGAGCTGTTTTTT.

J is TRBJ2-2 and V is TRBV5-6; no definite D call. Germline V gene sequence: CDR1 SGHDT, CDR2 YYEEEE. This CDR3 comprises 12 residues. V dropped 0 bases and J dropped 8 bases, with 5 bases sitting between them. CDR3 coding DNA: TGTGCCAGCAGCTTGGCCTGGGGGGAGCTGTTTTTT. Its protein product is CASSLAWGELFF.

This clonotype has only a few counts. The chain combines TRBV20-1 with TRBJ1-2; TRBD1 matches at 7 bases. The V segment lost 1 base and the J segment 2 bases; nucleotides outside the gene matches: 1. The CDR3 consists of 13 residues. Germline values: CDR1 DFQATT, CDR2 SNEGSKA (reference sequence). The CDR3 DNA is TGCAGTGCTAGAGTCAGGGGGAACTATGGCTACACCTTC. This sequence encodes CSARVRGNYGYTF.

This clonotype appeared a few times. The chain joins TRBV27 to TRBJ1-4; D might be TRBD1 (6 bases). Germline CDR1 MNHEY, CDR2 SMNVEV (reference sequence). The CDR3 contains 13 residues. Trimming took off 8 bases at V and 8 bases at J, with 15 bases between the two ends. The DNA of the CDR3 is TGTGCCAGCTCGGCTTCGGGGGCGGAAAAACTGTTTTTT. It translates to CASSASGAEKLFF. Combining the CDR3 with reference TRBV27 and TRBJ1-4 gives the whole variable domain EAQVTQNPRYLITVTGKKLTVTCSQNMNHEYMSWYRQDPGLGLRQIYYSMNVEVTDKGDVPEGYKVSRKEKRNFPLILESPSPNQTSLYFCASSASGAEKLFFGSGTQLSVL.

As regards this clonotype: Relative to the germline gene, one junction end is altered; a read error may explain this. The genes are TRBV3-1 and TRBJ2-2; D not certain. Per the germline V gene, CDR1 is LGHDT and CDR2 is YNNKEL (reference sequence). CDR3 length equals 15 residues. The CDR3, as DNA: TGTGCCGGCAGCCACGGTTTATCTTCCTCCGGGGAGCTGTTTTTT. Translating it yields CAGSHGLSSSGELFF.

The chain couples TRBV2 to TRBJ2-7, with 10 bases fitting TRBD2. After removal of 7 bases from V and 5 bases from J, the junction contained 8 bases not matched to a gene. The CDR3 is made up of 14 amino acids. Germline V gives CDR1 SNHLY, CDR2 FYNNEI. The CDR3 region has the DNA TGTGCCAGCACCCCTCGGACTAGCGGTGACGAGCAGTACTTC. As protein: CASTPRTSGDEQYF. Full variable domain (remainder filled in from reference TRBV2 and TRBJ2-7): EPEVTQTPSHQVTQMGQEVILRCVPISNHLYFYWYRQILGQKVEFLVSFYNNEISEKSEIFDDQFSVERPDGSNFTLKIRSTKLEDSAMYFCASTPRTSGDEQYFGPGTRLTVT.

The chain employs TRBV15 and TRBJ2-3, with 12 bases fitting TRBD2. This CDR3 has 15 amino acids. Germline V lookup: CDR1 LNHNV, CDR2 YYDKDF (reference sequence). V dropped 6 bases and J dropped 3; count of bases not matched to a gene: 4. This CDR3 reads CATSRTSGMTDTQYF. The CDR3 bases are TGTGCCACCAGTCGGACTAGCGGGATGACAGATACGCAGTATTTT.